This is a list of T cell receptor beta chains from one sample in a study of CD8+CD57+ T cells in acquired aplastic anemia. TCRdb reprocessed the reads via MiXCR and lists one record per CDR3 protein. Of about 180,000 distinct CDR3 sequences listed, roughly 65% were seen once; the top ten hold 40% to 50%. Material: sorted CD4+, CD8+, or CD8+CD57+ T cells (not recorded which) from PBMCs. These receptors were taken from a human donor with aplastic anemia. Both conserved end residues are part of each CDR3. D genes are given only for firm matches. Only part of the rows carry a size: once, few, many, or a class if the clone is expanded.

d_call	v_call	j_call	cdr3_length	clone_size	cdr3_aa	cdr3_nt
TRBD2	TRBV20-1	TRBJ2-7	13	-	CRCRTSETYEQYF	TGCAGATGCAGGACTAGCGAGACCTACGAGCAGTACTTC
-	TRBV7-9	TRBJ2-7	14	-	CASSFPGYTYEQYF	TGTGCCAGCAGCTTCCCGGGGTATACCTACGAGCAGTACTTC
TRBD2	TRBV24-1	TRBJ2-3	14	-	CAIADGGYTDTQYF	TGTGCCATTGCGGACGGGGGGTACACAGATACGCAGTATTTT
-	TRBV2	TRBJ1-1	14	-	CASSEGTYRHEAFF	TGTGCCAGCAGTGAAGGGACATACCGACATGAAGCTTTCTTT
TRBD2	TRBV20-1	TRBJ2-7	14	few	CSARARETPGEQYF	TGCAGTGCTAGAGCGCGGGAGACCCCCGGGGAGCAGTACTTC
-	TRBV30	TRBJ1-1	14	-	CAWNLLGMNTEAFF	TGTGCCTGGAACCTACTCGGAATGAACACTGAAGCTTTCTTT
-	TRBV15	TRBJ1-5	15	many	CATSNNRYSNQPQHF	TGTGCCACCAGCAATAACAGGTACTCCAATCAGCCCCAGCATTTT
-	TRBV7-2	TRBJ2-7	12	-	CASSSTSYEQYF	TGTGCCAGCAGCTCGACATCCTACGAGCAGTACTTC
-	TRBV5-1	TRBJ2-1	14	many	CASSLASQNNEQFF	TGCGCCAGCAGCTTGGCCTCACAAAACAATGAGCAGTTCTTC
-	TRBV7-2	TRBJ2-1	16	few	CASSLDRGASYNEQFF	TGTGCCAGCAGCTTAGATCGGGGGGCCTCCTACAATGAGCAGTTCTTC
-	TRBV7-9	TRBJ1-1	16	-	CASSLAGARRGTEAFF	TGTGCCAGCAGCTTAGCGGGTGCCAGGAGGGGCACTGAAGCTTTCTTT
TRBD2	TRBV10-3	TRBJ2-7	14	-	CAISKTSGAYEQYF	TGTGCCATCAGTAAGACTAGCGGGGCCTACGAGCAGTACTTC
TRBD1	TRBV20-1	TRBJ2-5	14	-	CSAAPGQGQETQYF	TGCAGTGCTGCTCCGGGACAGGGGCAAGAGACCCAGTACTTC
TRBD2	TRBV7-9	TRBJ2-7	16	-	CASSLRRGGSGNEQYF	TGTGCCAGCAGCTTAAGGCGGGGGGGCTCTGGCAACGAGCAGTACTTC
-	TRBV6-5	TRBJ2-3	15	-	CASSYSALAADTQYF	TGTGCCAGCAGTTACTCGGCTCTAGCTGCAGATACGCAGTATTTT
-	TRBV7-2	TRBJ1-1	14	once	CASRKTSEGTEAFF	TGTGCCAGCAGAAAGACATCGGAGGGGACTGAAGCTTTCTTT
-	TRBV7-2	TRBJ1-1	14	-	CASSFTGKNTEAFF	TGTGCCAGCAGCTTCACGGGGAAGAACACTGAAGCTTTCTTT
TRBD2	TRBV3-1	TRBJ2-7	15	many	CASSQDSLAGGEQYF	TGTGCCAGCAGCCAAGACAGTCTAGCGGGGGGCGAGCAGTACTTC
-	TRBV11-3	TRBJ1-1	13	once	CASSLARHSEAFF	TGTGCCAGCAGCTTAGCCAGGCACTCTGAAGCTTTCTTT
-	TRBV2	TRBJ2-7	14	-	CASRKGGTSYEQYF	TGTGCCAGCAGAAAAGGGGGGACCTCCTACGAGCAGTACTTC
-	TRBV5-1	TRBJ1-1	15	-	CASSLEPGVRTEAFF	TGCGCCAGCAGCTTGGAGCCAGGGGTGAGGACTGAAGCTTTCTTT
-	TRBV10-3	TRBJ2-2	15	-	CAIMDPLRAAGELFF	TGTGCCATCATGGACCCCTTAAGGGCGGCCGGGGAGCTGTTCTTT
-	TRBV5-1	TRBJ1-1	14	many	CASSLGDGNTEAFF	TGCGCCAGCAGCTTGGGAGACGGGAACACTGAAGCTTTCTTT
TRBD1	TRBV10-3	TRBJ1-1	13	-	CAISKTGDTEAFF	TGTGCCATCAGTAAAACAGGGGATACTGAAGCTTTCTTT
TRBD1	TRBV5-1	TRBJ1-2	12	once	CASRTGGAGYTF	TGCGCCTCAAGGACAGGGGGCGCCGGCTACACCTTC
TRBD1	TRBV5-4	TRBJ2-5	13	-	CASSDRVGETQYF	TGTGCCAGCAGTGACAGGGTTGGGGAGACCCAGTACTTC
-	TRBV7-9	TRBJ2-7	15	-	CASSSLRDGVYEQYF	TGTGCCAGCAGCTCCCTTCGGGACGGGGTATACGAGCAGTACTTC
-	TRBV10-3	TRBJ2-5	14	-	CAISLSQGEETQYF	TGTGCCATCAGTCTCTCACAGGGTGAAGAGACCCAGTACTTC
TRBD1	TRBV7-3	TRBJ2-7	14	-	CASSPDRGGYGQYF	TGTGCCAGCAGCCCGGACAGGGGGGGGTACGGGCAGTACTTC
-	TRBV15	TRBJ1-5	14	-	CASSKLQDDQPQHF	TGTGCCAGCAGCAAACTGCAGGATGATCAGCCCCAGCATTTT
TRBD2	TRBV5-1	TRBJ2-2	16	-	CASSRGTSVGTGELFF	TGCGCCAGCAGCCGAGGGACTAGCGTCGGGACCGGGGAGCTGTTTTTT
-	TRBV13	TRBJ1-5	12	-	CASSERIGTQHF	TGTGCCAGCAGCGAGCGAATAGGGACCCAGCATTTT
-	TRBV20-1	TRBJ2-1	14	-	CSARDQTSGTAQFF	TGCAGTGCTAGAGACCAAACCTCCGGAACCGCGCAGTTCTTC
-	TRBV30	TRBJ2-4	11	few	CAWSRTAIQYF	TGTGCCTGGAGTCGGACAGCCATTCAGTACTTC